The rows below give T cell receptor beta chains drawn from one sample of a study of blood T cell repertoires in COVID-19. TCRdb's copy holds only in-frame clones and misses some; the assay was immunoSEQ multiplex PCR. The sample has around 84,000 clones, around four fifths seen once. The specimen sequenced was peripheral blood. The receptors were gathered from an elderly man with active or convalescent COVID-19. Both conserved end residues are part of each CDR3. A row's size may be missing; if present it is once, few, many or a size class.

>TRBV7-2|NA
CASSLMRSTDTQYF
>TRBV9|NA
CASSVAVTGNSPLHF
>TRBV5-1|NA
CASSQGGSWDYGYTF
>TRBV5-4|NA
CASSSVGETQYF
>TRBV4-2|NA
CASSQDRGGDGYTF
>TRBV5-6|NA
CASSPQGPGELFF
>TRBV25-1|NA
CASSFTGYTDTQYF
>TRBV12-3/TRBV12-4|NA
CASSYRVYQPQHF
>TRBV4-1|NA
CASSQDPAGGHYGYTF
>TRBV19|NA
CASSIQGPYNEQFF
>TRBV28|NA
CASITSGGGYTF
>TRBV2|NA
CASNQAGGFQETQYF
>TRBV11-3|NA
CASRRQGKNTGELFF
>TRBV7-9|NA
CASSPTTANYGYTF
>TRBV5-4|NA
CASARGGRQETQYF
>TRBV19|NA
CASSIFSRYGYTF
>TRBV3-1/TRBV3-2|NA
CASRHVRGSGYTF
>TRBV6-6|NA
CASRMGSDYGYTF
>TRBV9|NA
CASSVAYGTGAYGYTF
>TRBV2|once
CASRRDSPNSPLHF
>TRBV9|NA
CASSVEEGDRMTPLHF
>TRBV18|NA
CASSPPGGGPTGELFF
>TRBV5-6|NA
CASSWDRGLTEAFF
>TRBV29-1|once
CSVGGGVIGYTF
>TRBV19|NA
CASSKRPEEKLFF
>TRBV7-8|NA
CASSLAGGTFGYTF
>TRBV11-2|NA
CASNNLPGVVAFGYTF
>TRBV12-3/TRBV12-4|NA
CASKAGTRNEQFF
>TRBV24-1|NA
CATRTGTGIGNEQFF
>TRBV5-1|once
CASSLLVQGDANYGYTF
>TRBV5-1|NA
CASLPTGDSNQPQHF
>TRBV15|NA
CATSRRTSGADTQYF
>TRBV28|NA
CASSEGGNTEAFF
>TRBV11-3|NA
CASQGEAEAFF
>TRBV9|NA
CASSGGLEMSEQFF
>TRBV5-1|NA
CASSLEAVWGAGNTIYF
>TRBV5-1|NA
CASSYGQGASGYTF
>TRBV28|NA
CASTPEQGRGAEAFF
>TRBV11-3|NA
CASSPGFSTGELFF
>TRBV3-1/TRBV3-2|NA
CASSQEVSGSNPYNEQFF
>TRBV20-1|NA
CSATRDRVNLF
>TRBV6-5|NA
CASSYPRSGMDTQYF
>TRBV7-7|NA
CASSYGPGTYNEQFF
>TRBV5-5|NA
CASSLVWTEYSPLHF
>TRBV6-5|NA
CASRILLAGSTQYF
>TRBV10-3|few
CATLTLQGHYGYTF
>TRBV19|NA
CASSGRTSGRAGELFF
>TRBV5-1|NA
CASSLGLGTDTQYF
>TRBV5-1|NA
CASSFLGQGETQYF
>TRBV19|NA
CASSGGLAGFYRRSSYNEQFF
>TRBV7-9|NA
CASSTPTGPFDSQYF
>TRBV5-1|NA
CASSLVGLVGNEQFF
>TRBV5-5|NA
CASSLAGLAGVGYQETQYF
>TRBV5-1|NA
CASSLAGGRGGTDTQYF
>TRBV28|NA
CASRFWDRDQNEQFF